This TCR beta chain stems from a study of breast tumors, draining lymph nodes, adjacent tissues (dated by TCRdb to the mid-2010s). With regard to the full study: TCR beta repertoires were compared across tumor, adjacent nontumor tissue and axillary lymph nodes obtained from breast cancer patients. In human breast cancer, the study set out to evaluate how tumor, surrounding tissue and draining lymph node repertoires relate to one another and whether T cells may move between these sites. What the study reported, not specific to this receptor: Rather than being directly demonstrated, the conclusion that tumor T cells originate in lymph nodes was presented as consistent with a hypothesis. Tumor and nontumor tissue repertoires were significantly more similar in luminal-like than in basal-like breast cancer. The data were considered consistent with most tumor T cells being derived from the lymph node and subsequently expanding within tumor tissue. Tumor T-cell repertoires showed less diversity than lymph node repertoires and more diversity than nontumor tissue repertoires, and tumor T-cell repertoires showed preferential V and J gene usage.

Adjacent samples consisted of nontumor breast tissue surrounding the tumor. TCRdb shows the sequencer as Illumina HiSeq 2000. Multiplex PCR amplification was used to generate the TCR beta chain libraries. The amplified TCR beta chain products were analyzed by high-throughput sequencing. TCRdb itself trimmed the public reads at Q25 with fastp, ran MiXCR and retained productive beta chains. Each record represents a unique CDR3 protein, reported with the most common genes and DNA among its rows. The sample has 16,000 or so distinct CDR3 sequences on record, approximately 42% of them singletons. The ten largest make up 10% to 15% of the sample. Its CDR3 holds 15 amino acids, cysteine through phenylalanine. Only the CDR3 DNA stays, 45 bases, in frame from base 1. CDR1 and CDR2 were assigned from the germline V gene (reference sequence) as DFQATT and SNEGSKA. Trimming removed 6 bases from V and 0 bases from J; the gene matches leave 4 bases unexplained.

This clonotype is identified as medium-sized (0.01 to 0.1%). Its recognized antigen is unknown. No per-base quality is available; no much larger clone lies one base away. The rearrangement joined TRBV20-1 to TRBJ2-1; a stretch of 11 junction bases matches TRBD2. Sequenced: tumor-adjacent breast tissue. The clonotype originates from a female donor with breast cancer. Some clones in this sample may be carry-over from other donors' samples. For the CDR3, the sequence is CSATGLAVSYNEQFF. The DNA reads TGCAGTGCCACGGGACTAGCGGTCTCCTACAATGAGCAGTTCTTC.